This T cell receptor beta chain was found in a study of T cells in Graves' hyperthyroidism and ophthalmopathy. Study-level background: Peripheral blood was secured at the point of initial diagnosis, before any treatment.

This clonotype was seen at least ten times. Fresh peripheral blood, 8 to 10 ml, was the source of the PBMCs. Trimming took off 6 bases at V and 3 bases at J, with 14 bases between the two ends. In germline, CDR1 is SNHLY, CDR2 FYNNEI. The CDR3 is 14 amino acids. Researchers amplified the TCR beta CDR3 regions from RNA transcripts. The HTBI set primed first-round TCR CDR3 RT-PCR. MiXCR was run by TCRdb on the multiplex PCR reads, yielding one entry per CDR3 protein. The table includes fewer than 900,000 distinct CDR3 sequences, about a sixth detected once. The origin of this receptor is a man between 18 and 35 years old with Graves' hyperthyroidism. Sequences were obtained from blood. The chain links TRBV2 to TRBJ1-2, with D uncertain. CDR3 sequence reads: CASRSGVVDYGYTF. The CDR3 region has the DNA TGTGCCAGCAGGAGCGGGGTTGTCGACTATGGCTACACCTTC.